The 9 T cell receptor beta chains below come from one sample, sequenced in a study of cytomegalovirus exposure and HLA in healthy donors. Amplification used 60 Vbeta primers and 13 Jbeta primers. Using immunoSEQ multiplex PCR, the repertoire was profiled, and TCRdb retains in-frame clones only, with some absent. Of around 120,000 clones in the sample, around 80% were seen once. The sequencing sample was made of PBMCs. The receptors were sampled from a boy aged 2 to 9 in good health and CMV-seronegative.

This clone was found once. The chain is built from TRBV13 and TRBJ2-1, with D possibly TRBD2 on 5 matching bases. Germline assignment: CDR1 PRHDT and CDR2 FYEKMQ (reference sequence). The CDR3 loop spans 12 amino acids. The V end lost 4 bases, the J end lost 8 bases, and 9 bases lay between the germline ends. CDR3 sequence (DNA): TGTGCCAGCAGCTCGGACTTCGATGAGCAGTTCTTC. Its protein product is CASSSDFDEQFF. Combining the CDR3 with reference TRBV13 and TRBJ2-1 gives the whole variable domain AAGVIQSPRHLIKEKRETATLKCYPIPRHDTVYWYQQGPGQDPQFLISFYEKMQSDKGSIPDRFSAQQFSDYHSELNMSSLELGDSALYFCASSSDFDEQFFGPGTRLTVL.

The chain has TRBV7-3 and TRBJ1-1, with D uncertain. V shed 2 bases and J shed 3 bases, with 13 bases lying between them. Germline CDR1 and CDR2: SGHTA and FQGTGA. The CDR3 length is 15 residues. The CDR3, as DNA: TGTGCCAGCAGCTTAGATCCGGGAGAGGACACTGAAGCTTTCTTT. It yields the protein CASSLDPGEDTEAFF.

This chain joins TRBV7-9 and TRBJ2-3; 10 nucleotides line up with TRBD1. Germline V CDR1 and CDR2: SEHNR, FQNEAQ (reference sequence). The CDR3 contains 15 residues. Losses at the gene ends were 0 bases for V and 5 bases for J; bases not matched to a gene: 2. The CDR3 protein is CASSLATGGLDTQYF. In DNA, the CDR3 is TGTGCCAGCAGCTTAGCGACAGGGGGCCTAGATACGCAGTATTTT.

In nucleotides, the CDR3 is TGTGCCAGCAGCGGATCCGGACTTCGGGGGGAGCAGTACTTC. Protein product: CASSGSGLRGEQYF. The J gene is TRBJ2-7, the V gene TRBV9; D is possibly TRBD2 (6 bases). Germline V gene lookup returns CDR1 SGDLS and CDR2 YYNGEE. The CDR3 is 14 residues long. V was pared by 3 bases and J by 7 bases, with 17 bases between.

The V call is TRBV29-1, the J call TRBJ1-2; 8 positions match TRBD1. This CDR3 region has 13 residues. The V gene's germline CDR1 is SQVTM and CDR2 ANQGSEA. V gave up 7 bases and J gave up 10 bases; unmatched junction bases: 14. CDR3 amino acids: CSAYTGTGYNYTF. The CDR3 DNA follows: TGCAGCGCCTATACCGGGACAGGATATAACTACACCTTC.

This clone was recorded once. The chain combines TRBV13 with TRBJ2-7, with a weak D call TRBD1 (5 bases). V was trimmed by 2 bases and J by 2 bases, leaving 13 bases between them. This CDR3 contains 15 residues. Germline-derived CDR1 and CDR2 are PRHDT and FYEKMQ (reference sequence). The DNA for the CDR3 is TGTGCCAGCAGCTTAACGAGACAGAAGGCCTACGAGCAGTACTTC. As protein: CASSLTRQKAYEQYF. Full variable domain (missing parts from reference TRBV13 and TRBJ2-7): AAGVIQSPRHLIKEKRETATLKCYPIPRHDTVYWYQQGPGQDPQFLISFYEKMQSDKGSIPDRFSAQQFSDYHSELNMSSLELGDSALYFCASSLTRQKAYEQYFGPGTRLTVT.

This chain uses TRBV4-3 with TRBJ1-2; D is perhaps TRBD1 (6 bases). The CDR3 covers 16 residues. V lost 0 bases and J lost 4, with 15 bases in between. Germline V gives CDR1 LGHNA, CDR2 YSLEER. The CDR3 nucleotides are TGCGCCAGCAGCCAAGATAGGGGGACCGTGTTCTATGGCTACACCTTC. It is translated as CASSQDRGTVFYGYTF.

The chain has TRBV11-1 and TRBJ1-1, with 8 bases aligning to TRBD1. Germline-derived CDR1 and CDR2 are SGHAT and FQDESV (reference sequence). The ends lost 5 bases at V and 2 bases at J; junction bases unmatched: 16. The CDR3 has 18 residues. CDR3 amino acids: CASSASPDRVDTNTEAFF. DNA for the CDR3: TGTGCCAGCAGCGCCTCCCCGGACAGGGTCGATACAAACACTGAAGCTTTCTTT.

The V and J genes are TRBV2 and TRBJ1-1; the match to TRBD1 covers 8 bases. J lost 0 bases, V lost 5 bases, and 14 bases had no gene match. The CDR3 spans 18 residues. Germline V gives CDR1 SNHLY, CDR2 FYNNEI. The CDR3 sequence: CASSTQTQGARLNTEAFF. CDR3 in DNA: TGTGCCAGCAGTACCCAAACGCAGGGGGCCCGTTTGAACACTGAAGCTTTCTTT.